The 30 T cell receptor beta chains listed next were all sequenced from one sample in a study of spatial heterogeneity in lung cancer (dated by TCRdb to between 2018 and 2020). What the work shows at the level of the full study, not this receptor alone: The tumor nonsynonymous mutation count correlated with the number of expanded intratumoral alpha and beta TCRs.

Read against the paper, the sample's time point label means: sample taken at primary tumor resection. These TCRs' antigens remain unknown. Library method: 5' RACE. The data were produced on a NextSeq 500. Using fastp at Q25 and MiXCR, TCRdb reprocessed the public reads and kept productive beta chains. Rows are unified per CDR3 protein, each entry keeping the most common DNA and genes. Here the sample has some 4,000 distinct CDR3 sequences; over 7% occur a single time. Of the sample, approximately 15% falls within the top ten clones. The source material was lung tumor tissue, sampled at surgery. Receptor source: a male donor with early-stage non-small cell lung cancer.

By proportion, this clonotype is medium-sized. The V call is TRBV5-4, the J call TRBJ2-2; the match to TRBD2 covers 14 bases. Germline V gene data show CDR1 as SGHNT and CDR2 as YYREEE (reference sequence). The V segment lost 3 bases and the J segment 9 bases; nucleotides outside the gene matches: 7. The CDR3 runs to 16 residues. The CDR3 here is CASSSGTSGSGRELFF. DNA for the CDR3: TGTGCCAGCAGCTCCGGGACTAGCGGGAGTGGTAGGGAGCTGTTTTTT.

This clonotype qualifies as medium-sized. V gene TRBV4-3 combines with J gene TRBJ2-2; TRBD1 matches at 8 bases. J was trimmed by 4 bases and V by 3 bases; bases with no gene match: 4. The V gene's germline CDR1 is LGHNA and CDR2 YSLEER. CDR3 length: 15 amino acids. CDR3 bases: TGCGCCAGCAGCCAGCGGACAGGGCCCACCGGGGAGCTGTTTTTT. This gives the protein CASSQRTGPTGELFF.

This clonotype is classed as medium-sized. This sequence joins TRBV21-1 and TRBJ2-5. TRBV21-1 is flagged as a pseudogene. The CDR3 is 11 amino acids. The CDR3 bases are TGTGCCAGCAGCGGTCGAGAGACCCAGTACTTC. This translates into CASSGRETQYF.

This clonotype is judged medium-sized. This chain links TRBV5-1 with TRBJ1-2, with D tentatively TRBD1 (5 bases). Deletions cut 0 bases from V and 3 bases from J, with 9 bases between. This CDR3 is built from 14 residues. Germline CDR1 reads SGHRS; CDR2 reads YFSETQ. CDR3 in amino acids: CASSLGQGYYGYTF. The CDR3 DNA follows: TGCGCCAGCAGCTTGGGGCAGGGTTACTATGGCTACACCTTC.

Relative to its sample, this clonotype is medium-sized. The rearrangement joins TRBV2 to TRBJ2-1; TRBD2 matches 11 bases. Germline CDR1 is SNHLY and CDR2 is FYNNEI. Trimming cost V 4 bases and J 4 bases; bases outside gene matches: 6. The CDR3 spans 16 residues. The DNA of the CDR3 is TGTGCCAGCAGTGGTCCTAGCGGGGGGTTTTACAATGAGCAGTTCTTC. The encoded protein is CASSGPSGGFYNEQFF.

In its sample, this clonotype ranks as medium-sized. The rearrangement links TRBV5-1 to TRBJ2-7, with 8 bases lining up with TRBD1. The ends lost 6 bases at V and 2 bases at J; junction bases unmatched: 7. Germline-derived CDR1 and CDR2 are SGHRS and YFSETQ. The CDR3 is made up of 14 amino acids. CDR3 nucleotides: TGCGCCAGCACCTCCGGGACAGGAACCTACGAGCAGTACTTC. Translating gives CASTSGTGTYEQYF.

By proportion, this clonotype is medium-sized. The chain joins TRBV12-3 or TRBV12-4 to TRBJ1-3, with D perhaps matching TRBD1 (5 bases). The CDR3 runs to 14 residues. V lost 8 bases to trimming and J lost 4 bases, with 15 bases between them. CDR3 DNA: TGTGCCAGCTCGAATGGGGGACGCGGAAACACCATATATTTT. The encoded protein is CASSNGGRGNTIYF.

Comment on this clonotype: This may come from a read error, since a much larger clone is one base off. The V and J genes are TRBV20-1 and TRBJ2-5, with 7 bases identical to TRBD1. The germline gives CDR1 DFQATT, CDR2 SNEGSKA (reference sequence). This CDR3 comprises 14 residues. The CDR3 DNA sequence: TGCAGTGCTAGCGGGACAGCGGCACAAGAGACCCGGTACTTC. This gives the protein CSASGTAAQETRYF.

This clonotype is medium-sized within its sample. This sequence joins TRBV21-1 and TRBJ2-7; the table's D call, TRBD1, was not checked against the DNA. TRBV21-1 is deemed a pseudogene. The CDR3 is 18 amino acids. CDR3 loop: CASSKPPGVGQGHYEQYF. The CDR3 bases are TGTGCCAGCAGCAAACCACCGGGGGTAGGACAGGGCCACTACGAGCAGTACTTC.

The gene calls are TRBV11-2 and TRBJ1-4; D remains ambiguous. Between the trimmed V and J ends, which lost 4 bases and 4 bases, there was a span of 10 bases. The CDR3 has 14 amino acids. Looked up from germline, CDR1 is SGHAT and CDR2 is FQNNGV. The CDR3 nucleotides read TGTGCCAGCAGCTCCGGACGGATTAATGAAAAACTGTTTTTT. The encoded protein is CASSSGRINEKLFF.

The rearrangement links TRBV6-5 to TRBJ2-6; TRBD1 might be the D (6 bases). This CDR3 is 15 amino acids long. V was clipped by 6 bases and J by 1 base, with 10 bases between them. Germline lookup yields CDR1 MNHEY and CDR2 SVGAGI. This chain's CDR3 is CASRLGGSGANVLTF. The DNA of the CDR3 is TGTGCCAGCAGACTAGGGGGTTCTGGGGCCAACGTCCTGACTTTC.

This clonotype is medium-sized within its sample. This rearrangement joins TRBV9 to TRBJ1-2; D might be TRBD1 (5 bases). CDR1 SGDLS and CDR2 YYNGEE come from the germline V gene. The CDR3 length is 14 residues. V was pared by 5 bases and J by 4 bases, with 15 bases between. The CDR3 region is CASSRTGPAYGYTF. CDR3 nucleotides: TGTGCCAGCAGTCGAACGGGGCCGGCCTATGGCTACACCTTC.

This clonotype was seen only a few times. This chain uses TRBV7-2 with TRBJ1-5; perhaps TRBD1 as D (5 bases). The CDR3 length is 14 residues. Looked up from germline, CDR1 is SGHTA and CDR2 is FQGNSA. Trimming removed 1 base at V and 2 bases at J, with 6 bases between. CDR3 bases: TGTGCCAGCAGCTTAGAGACAGGCAATCAGCCCCAGCATTTT. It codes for CASSLETGNQPQHF.

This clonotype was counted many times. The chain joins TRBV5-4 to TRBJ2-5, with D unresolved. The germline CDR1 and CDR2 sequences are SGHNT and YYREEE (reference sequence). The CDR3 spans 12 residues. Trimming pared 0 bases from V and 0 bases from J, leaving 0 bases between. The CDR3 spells CASSLDQETQYF. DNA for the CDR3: TGTGCCAGCAGCTTGGACCAAGAGACCCAGTACTTC. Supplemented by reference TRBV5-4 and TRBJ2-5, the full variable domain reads ETGVTQSPTHLIKTRGQQVTLRCSSQSGHNTVSWYQQALGQGPQFIFQYYREEENGRGNFPPRFSGLQFPNYSSELNVNALELDDSALYLCASSLDQETQYFGPGTRLLVL.

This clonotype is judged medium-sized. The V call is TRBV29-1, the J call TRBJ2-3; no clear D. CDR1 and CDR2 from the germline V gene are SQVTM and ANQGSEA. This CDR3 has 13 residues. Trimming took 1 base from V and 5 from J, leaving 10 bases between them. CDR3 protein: CSVEGGEQDTQYF. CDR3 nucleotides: TGCAGCGTTGAAGGCGGAGAGCAAGATACGCAGTATTTT.

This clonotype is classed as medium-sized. The chain's CDR3 is CAPGDTDTQYF. CDR3 sequence (DNA): TGTGCCCCCGGCGACACAGATACGCAGTATTTT. The chain links TRBV2 to TRBJ2-3; D uncertain. CDR1 and CDR2 (germline): SNHLY, FYNNEI. Trimming took 11 bases from V and 2 from J, leaving 8 bases between them. This CDR3 contains 11 residues.

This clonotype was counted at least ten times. The CDR3 loop is CASSSQGGDEKLFF. DNA for the CDR3: TGTGCCAGCAGTAGTCAGGGGGGCGATGAAAAACTGTTTTTT. V gene TRBV28 combines with J gene TRBJ1-4; 7 bases are shared with TRBD1. Losses at the gene ends were 5 bases for V and 6 bases for J; bases not matched to a gene: 6. The CDR3 sequence is 14 residues long. CDR1 and CDR2 (germline): MDHEN, SYDVKM.

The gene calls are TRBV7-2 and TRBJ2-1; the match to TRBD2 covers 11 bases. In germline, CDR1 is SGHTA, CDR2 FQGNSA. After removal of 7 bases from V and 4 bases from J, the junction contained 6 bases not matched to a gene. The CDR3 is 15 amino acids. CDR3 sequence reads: CASNSRLAGYNEQFF. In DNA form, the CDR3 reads TGTGCCAGCAACTCCCGACTAGCGGGATACAATGAGCAGTTCTTC.

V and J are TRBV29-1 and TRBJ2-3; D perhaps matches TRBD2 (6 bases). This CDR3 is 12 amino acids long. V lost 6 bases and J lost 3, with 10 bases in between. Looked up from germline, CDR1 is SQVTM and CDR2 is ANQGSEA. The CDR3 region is CSVGGETDTQYF. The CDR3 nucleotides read TGCAGCGTCGGAGGGGAAACAGATACGCAGTATTTT.

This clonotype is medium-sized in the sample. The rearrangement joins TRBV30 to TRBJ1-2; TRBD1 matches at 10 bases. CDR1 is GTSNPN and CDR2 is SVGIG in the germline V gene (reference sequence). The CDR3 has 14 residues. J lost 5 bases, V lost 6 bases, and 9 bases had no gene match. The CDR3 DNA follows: TGTGCCTGTCTATTCCGGGACAGGGGTTATGGCTACACCTTC. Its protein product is CACLFRDRGYGYTF.

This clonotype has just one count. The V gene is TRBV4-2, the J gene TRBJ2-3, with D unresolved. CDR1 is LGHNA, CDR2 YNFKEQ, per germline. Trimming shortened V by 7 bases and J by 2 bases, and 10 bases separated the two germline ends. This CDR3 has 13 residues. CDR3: CASNTLATDTQYF. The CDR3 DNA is TGTGCCAGCAACACGTTAGCCACAGATACGCAGTATTTT.

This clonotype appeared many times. The CDR3 sequence is CASSPPGGANVLTF. The CDR3 bases are TGTGCCAGCAGTCCGCCGGGCGGGGCCAACGTCCTGACTTTC. The gene calls are TRBV28 and TRBJ2-6; no reliable D call. Germline CDR1 is MDHEN and CDR2 is SYDVKM. Between the trimmed V and J ends, which lost 5 bases and 4 bases, there was a span of 9 bases. The CDR3 totals 14 residues.

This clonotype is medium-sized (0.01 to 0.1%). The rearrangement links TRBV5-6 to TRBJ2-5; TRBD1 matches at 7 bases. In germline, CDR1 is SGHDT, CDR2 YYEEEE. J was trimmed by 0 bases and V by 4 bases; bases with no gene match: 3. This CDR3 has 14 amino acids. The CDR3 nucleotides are TGTGCCAGCAGCCTAACAGGGGACCAAGAGACCCAGTACTTC. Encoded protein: CASSLTGDQETQYF.

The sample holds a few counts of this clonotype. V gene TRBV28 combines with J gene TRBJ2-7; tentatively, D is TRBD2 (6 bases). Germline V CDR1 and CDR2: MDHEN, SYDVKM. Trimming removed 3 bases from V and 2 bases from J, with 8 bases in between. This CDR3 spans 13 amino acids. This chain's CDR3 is CASSLEGPYEQYF. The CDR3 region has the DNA TGTGCCAGCAGTTTGGAGGGGCCCTACGAGCAGTACTTC.

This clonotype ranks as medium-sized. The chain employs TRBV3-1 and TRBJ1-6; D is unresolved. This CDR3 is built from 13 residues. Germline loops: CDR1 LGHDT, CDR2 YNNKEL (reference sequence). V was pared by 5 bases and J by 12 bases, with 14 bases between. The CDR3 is CASSEGWARPLHF. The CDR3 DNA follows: TGTGCCAGCAGCGAAGGATGGGCAAGACCCCTCCACTTT.

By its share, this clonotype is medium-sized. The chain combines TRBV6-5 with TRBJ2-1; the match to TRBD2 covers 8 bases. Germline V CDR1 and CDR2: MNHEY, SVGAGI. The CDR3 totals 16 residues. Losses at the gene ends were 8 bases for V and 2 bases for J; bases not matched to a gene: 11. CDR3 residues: CASRTVAGGAYNEQFF. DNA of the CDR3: TGTGCCAGCCGAACCGTTGCGGGAGGCGCCTACAATGAGCAGTTCTTC.

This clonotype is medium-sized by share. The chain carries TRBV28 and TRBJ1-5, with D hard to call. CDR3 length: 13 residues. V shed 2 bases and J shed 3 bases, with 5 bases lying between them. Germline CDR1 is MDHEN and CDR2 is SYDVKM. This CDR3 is CASSLRDNQPQHF. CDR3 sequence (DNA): TGTGCCAGCAGTTTACGGGACAATCAGCCCCAGCATTTT.

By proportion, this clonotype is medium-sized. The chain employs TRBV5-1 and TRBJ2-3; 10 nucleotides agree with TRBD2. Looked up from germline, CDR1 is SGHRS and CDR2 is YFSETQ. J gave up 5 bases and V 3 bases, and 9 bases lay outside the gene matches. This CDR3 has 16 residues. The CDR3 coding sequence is TGCGCCAGCAGCTCGGAGGGACTAGCGAGGCGAGATACGCAGTATTTT. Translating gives CASSSEGLARRDTQYF.

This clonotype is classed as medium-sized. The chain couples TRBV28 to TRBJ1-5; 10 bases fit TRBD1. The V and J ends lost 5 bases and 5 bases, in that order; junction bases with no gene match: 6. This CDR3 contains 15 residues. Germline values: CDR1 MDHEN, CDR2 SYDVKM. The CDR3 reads CASSGTDRGYQPQHF. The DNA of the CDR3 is TGTGCCAGCAGTGGAACGGACAGGGGGTATCAGCCCCAGCATTTT.

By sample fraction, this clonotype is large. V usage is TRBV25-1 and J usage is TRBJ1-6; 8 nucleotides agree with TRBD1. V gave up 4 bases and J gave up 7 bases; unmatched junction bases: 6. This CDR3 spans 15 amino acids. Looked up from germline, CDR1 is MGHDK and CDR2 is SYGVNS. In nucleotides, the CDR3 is TGTGCCAGCAGTGTCATACAGGGGGAGAATTCACCCCTCCACTTT. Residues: CASSVIQGENSPLHF.